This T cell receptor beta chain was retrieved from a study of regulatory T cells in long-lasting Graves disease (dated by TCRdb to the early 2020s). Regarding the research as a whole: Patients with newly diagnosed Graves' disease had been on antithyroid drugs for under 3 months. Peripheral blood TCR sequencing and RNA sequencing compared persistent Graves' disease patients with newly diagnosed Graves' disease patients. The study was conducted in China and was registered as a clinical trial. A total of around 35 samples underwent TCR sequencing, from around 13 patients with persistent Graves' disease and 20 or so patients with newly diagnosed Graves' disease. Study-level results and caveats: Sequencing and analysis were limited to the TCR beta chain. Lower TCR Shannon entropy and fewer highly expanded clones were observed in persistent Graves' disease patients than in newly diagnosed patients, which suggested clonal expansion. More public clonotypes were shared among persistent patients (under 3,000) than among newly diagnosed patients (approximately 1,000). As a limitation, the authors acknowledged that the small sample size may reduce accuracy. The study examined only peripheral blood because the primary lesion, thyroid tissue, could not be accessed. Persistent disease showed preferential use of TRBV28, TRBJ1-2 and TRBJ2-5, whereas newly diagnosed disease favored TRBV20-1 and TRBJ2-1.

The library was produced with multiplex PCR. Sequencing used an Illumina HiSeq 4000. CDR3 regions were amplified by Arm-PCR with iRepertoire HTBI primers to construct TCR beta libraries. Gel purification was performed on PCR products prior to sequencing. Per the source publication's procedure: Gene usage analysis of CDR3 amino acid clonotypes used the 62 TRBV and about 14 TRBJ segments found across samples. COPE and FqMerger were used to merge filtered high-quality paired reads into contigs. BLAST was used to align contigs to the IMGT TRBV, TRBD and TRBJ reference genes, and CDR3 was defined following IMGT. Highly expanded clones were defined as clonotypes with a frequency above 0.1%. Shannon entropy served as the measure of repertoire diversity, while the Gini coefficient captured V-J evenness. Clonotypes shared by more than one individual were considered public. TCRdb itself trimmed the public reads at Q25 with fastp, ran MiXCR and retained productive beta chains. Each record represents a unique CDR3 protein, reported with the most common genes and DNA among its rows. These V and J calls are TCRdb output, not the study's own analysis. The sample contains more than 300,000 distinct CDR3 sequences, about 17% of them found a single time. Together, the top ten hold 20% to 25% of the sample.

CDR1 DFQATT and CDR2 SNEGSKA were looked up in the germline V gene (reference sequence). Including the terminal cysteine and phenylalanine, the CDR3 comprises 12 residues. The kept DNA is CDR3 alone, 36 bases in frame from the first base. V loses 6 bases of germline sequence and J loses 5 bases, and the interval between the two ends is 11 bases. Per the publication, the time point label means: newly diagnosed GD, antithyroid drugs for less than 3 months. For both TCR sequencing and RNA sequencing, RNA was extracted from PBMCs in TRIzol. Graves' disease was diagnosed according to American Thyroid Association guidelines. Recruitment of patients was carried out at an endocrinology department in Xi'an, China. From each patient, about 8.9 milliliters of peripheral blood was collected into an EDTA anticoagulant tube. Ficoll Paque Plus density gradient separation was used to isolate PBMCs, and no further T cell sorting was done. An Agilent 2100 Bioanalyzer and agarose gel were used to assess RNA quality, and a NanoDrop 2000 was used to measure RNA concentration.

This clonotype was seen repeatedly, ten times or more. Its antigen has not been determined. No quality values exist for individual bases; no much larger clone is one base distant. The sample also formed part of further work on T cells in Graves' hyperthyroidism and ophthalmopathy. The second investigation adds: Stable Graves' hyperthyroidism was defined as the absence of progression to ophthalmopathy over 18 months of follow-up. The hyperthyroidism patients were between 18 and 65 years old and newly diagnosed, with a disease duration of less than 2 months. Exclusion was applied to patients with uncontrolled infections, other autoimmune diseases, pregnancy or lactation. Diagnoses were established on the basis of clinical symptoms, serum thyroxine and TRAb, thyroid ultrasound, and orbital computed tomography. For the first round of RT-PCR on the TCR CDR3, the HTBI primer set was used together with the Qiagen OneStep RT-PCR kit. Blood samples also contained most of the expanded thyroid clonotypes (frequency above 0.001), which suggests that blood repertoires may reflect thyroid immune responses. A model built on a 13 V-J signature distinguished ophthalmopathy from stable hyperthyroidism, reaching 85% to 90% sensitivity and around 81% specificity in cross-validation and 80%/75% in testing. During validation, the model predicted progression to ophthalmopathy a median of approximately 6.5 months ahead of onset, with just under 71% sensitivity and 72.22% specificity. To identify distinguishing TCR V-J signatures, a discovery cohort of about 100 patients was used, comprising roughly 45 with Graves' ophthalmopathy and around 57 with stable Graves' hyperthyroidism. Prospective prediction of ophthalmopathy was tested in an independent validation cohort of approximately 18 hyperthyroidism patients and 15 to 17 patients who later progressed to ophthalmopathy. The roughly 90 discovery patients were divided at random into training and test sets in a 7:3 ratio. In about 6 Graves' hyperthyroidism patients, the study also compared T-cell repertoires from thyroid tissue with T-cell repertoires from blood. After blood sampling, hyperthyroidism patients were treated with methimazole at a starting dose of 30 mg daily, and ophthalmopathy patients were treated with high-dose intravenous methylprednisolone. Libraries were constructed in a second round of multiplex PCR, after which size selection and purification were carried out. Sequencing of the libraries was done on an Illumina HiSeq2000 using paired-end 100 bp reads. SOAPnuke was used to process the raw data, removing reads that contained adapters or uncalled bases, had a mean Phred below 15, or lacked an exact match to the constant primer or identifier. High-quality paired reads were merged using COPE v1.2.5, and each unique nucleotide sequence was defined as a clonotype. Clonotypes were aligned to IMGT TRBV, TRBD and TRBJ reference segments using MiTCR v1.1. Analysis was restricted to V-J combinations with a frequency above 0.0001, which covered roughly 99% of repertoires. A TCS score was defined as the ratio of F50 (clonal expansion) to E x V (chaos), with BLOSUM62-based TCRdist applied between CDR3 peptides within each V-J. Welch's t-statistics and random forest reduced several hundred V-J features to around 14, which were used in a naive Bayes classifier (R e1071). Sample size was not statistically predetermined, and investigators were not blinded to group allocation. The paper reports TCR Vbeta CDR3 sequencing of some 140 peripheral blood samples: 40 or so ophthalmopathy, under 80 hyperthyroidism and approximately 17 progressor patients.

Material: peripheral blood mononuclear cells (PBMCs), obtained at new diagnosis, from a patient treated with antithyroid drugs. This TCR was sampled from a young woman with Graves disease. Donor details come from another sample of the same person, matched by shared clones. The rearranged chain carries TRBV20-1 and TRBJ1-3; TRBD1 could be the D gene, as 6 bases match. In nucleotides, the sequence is TGCAGTGCCTCAGGGGCTCGAAACACCATATATTTT. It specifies CSASGARNTIYF.